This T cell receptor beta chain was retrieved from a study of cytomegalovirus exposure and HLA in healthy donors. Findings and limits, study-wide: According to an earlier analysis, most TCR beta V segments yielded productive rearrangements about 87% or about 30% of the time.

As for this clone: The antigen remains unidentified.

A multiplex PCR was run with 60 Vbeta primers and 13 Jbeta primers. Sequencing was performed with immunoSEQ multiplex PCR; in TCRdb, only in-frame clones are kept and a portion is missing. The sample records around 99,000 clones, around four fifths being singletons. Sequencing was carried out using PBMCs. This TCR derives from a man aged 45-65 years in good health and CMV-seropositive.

The CDR3 here is CASSPPGGQGSPLHF. The CDR3 nucleotides are TGTGCCAGCAGTCCACCCGGGGGACAGGGTTCACCCCTCCACTTT. This rearrangement joins TRBV28 to TRBJ1-6; TRBD1 agrees at 9 bases. The V gene end was trimmed by 5 bases and the J gene end by 9 bases; junction bases not matched to a gene: 8. This CDR3 region has 15 residues. Germline CDR1 MDHEN, CDR2 SYDVKM. The variable domain in full, with the rest retrieved from reference TRBV28 and TRBJ1-6, is DVKVTQSSRYLVKRTGEKVFLECVQDMDHENMFWYRQDPGLGLRLIYFSYDVKMKEKGDIPEGYSVSREKKERFSLILESASTNQTSMYLCASSPPGGQGSPLHFGNGTRLTVT.